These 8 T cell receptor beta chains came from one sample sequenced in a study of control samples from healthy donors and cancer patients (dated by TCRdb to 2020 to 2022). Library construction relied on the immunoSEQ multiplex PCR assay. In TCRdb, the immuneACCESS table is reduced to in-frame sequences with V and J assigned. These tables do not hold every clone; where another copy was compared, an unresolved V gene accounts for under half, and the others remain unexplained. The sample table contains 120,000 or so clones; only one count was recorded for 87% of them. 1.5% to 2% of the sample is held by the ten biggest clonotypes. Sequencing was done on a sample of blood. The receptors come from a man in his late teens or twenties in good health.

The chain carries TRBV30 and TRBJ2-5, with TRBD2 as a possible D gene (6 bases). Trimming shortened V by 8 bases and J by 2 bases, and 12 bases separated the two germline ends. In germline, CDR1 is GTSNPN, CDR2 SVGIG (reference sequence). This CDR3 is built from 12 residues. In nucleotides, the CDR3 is TGTGCCCGAGGGACTCAGCAAGAGACCCAGTACTTC. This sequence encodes CARGTQQETQYF.

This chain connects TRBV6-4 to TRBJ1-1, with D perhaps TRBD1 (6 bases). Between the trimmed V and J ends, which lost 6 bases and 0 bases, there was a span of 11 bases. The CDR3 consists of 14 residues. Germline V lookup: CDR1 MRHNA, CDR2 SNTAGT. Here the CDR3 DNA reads TGTGCCAGCAGGGCGGGGGCTCTGAACACTGAAGCTTTCTTT. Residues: CASRAGALNTEAFF.

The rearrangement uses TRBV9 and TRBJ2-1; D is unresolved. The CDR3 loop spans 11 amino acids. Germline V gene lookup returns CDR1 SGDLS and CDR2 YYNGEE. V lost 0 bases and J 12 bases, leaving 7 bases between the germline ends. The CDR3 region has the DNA TGTGCCAGCAGCGTAGAGGGATCGCAGTTCTTC. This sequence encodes CASSVEGSQFF.

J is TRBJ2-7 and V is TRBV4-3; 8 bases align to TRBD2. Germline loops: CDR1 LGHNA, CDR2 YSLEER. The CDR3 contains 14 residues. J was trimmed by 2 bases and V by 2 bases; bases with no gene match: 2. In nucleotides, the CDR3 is TGCGCCAGCAGCCAAAATAGCGGGACCTACGAGCAGTACTTC. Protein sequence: CASSQNSGTYEQYF.

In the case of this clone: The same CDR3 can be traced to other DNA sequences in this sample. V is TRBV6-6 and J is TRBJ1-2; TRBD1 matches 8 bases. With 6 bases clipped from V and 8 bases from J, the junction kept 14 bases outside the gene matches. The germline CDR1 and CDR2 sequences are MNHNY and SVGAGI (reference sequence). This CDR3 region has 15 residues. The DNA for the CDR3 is TGTGCCAGCAGGGGGAGAGCGCAGGGGGCGGGAGGCTACACCTTC. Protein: CASRGRAQGAGGYTF.

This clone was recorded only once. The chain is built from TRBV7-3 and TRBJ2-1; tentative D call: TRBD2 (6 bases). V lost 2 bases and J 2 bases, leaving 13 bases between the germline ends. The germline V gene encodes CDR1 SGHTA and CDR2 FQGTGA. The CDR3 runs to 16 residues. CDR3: CASSLLSTGAYNEQFF. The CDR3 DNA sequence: TGTGCCAGCAGCTTACTTTCGACGGGAGCCTACAATGAGCAGTTCTTC.

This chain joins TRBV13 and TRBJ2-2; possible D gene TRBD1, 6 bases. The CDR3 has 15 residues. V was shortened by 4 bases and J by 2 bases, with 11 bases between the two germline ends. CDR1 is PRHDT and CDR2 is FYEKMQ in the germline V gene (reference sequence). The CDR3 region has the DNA TGTGCCAGCAGCTCGGGACACTTAAACACCGGGGAGCTGTTTTTT. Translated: CASSSGHLNTGELFF.

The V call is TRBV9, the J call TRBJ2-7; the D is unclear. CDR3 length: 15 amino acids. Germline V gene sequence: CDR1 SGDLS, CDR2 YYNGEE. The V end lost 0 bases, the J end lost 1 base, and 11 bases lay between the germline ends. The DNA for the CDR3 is TGTGCCAGCAGCGTAGCCGGAGTACCATCCTACGAGCAGTACTTC. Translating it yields CASSVAGVPSYEQYF.